This TCR beta chain originates from a study of T cells after yellow fever vaccination. Study overall: For low cell numbers, libraries were made with SMART-Seq v4 Ultra Low Input.

V trimming: 6 bases; J trimming: 1 base; junction bases outside the gene matches: 4. The CDR3 covers 13 residues. Germline values: CDR1 SQVTM, CDR2 ANQGSEA. TCR cDNA, made by 5'RACE template switching, carried an added universal primer site and UMIs. Each CDR3 protein gets one entry after TCRdb re-called the 5' RACE reads with MiXCR. The table includes some 300,000 distinct CDR3 sequences, approximately 12% detected once. General study findings and limits: The CD4 compartment and the CD8 compartment contained a small share of clonotypes in common. It was a weaker secondary response, yet one that peaked faster, at day 5 versus 15.

A word on this clonotype: Its antigen remains unknown.

The receptor comes from a man between 18 and 35 years old who received the YFV17D yellow fever vaccine. The chain combines TRBV29-1 with TRBJ2-3; 7 bases line up with TRBD1. The sample consisted of CD4+ T cells sorted from PBMCs, taken 45 days after the yellow fever booster vaccination. As DNA, the CDR3 is TGCAGCGTACGACAGGGTGGCACAGATACGCAGTATTTT. Translating gives CSVRQGGTDTQYF.